A selection of T cell receptor beta chains follows, all from one sample in a study of shared clonotypes between healthy human individuals. Using immunoSEQ multiplex PCR, the repertoire was profiled, and TCRdb retains in-frame clones only, with some absent. Of 660,000 or so clones in the sample, approximately 96% are singletons; the top ten hold roughly 0.12%. The sequencing input was naive CD8+ T cells sorted from blood. These TCRs come from a woman aged 25 to 45 in good health. Each CDR3 is given with its conserved first and last residue. A D gene is named only where the DNA matches it firmly. Rows may omit the clone size; those that give it use once, few, many or a size class.

CDR3nt,CDR3aa,v_gene,d_gene,j_gene,abundance
TGTGCCAGCCAGCCCGTCGGGGGGACCTACGAGCAGTACTTC,CASQPVGGTYEQYF,TRBV5-6,TRBD2,TRBJ2-7,.
TGTGCCAGCAGCTTAAGAACACCGGATCAGCCCCAGCATTTT,CASSLRTPDQPQHF,TRBV7-8,.,TRBJ1-5,.
TGCAGTGCTAGAGGGGGAGGAGGCTACACCTTC,CSARGGGGYTF,TRBV20-1,.,TRBJ1-2,.
TGTGCCAGCAGCTTACGCTTTCCGATTCCACAAGAGACCCAGTACTTC,CASSLRFPIPQETQYF,TRBV5-6,.,TRBJ2-5,.
TGTGCCAGTAGTATAGATATGGTAATACCTAGCAATCAGCCCCAGCATTTT,CASSIDMVIPSNQPQHF,TRBV19,.,TRBJ1-5,.
TGTGCCAGCAGCTTTTCTAGCGGAGCCTACGAGCAGTACTTC,CASSFSSGAYEQYF,TRBV5-5,TRBD2,TRBJ2-7,once
TGTGCCACCAGCAGCGACGAGCGATACACAGATACGCAGTATTTT,CATSSDERYTDTQYF,TRBV15,.,TRBJ2-3,.
TGTGCCAGCAGTGAAACGCCGGGACTAGCGGGAGGGCGGCGTCGAACCGGGGAGCTGTTTTTT,CASSETPGLAGGRRRTGELFF,TRBV2,TRBD2,TRBJ2-2,.
TGTGCCAGCAGCTTAACTAGCGGGAGTAGCTCCTACAATGAGCAGTTCTTC,CASSLTSGSSSYNEQFF,TRBV7-6,TRBD2,TRBJ2-1,.
TGTGCCAGCAGTAGGAGATCCCAAGAGACCCAGTACTTC,CASSRRSQETQYF,TRBV2,.,TRBJ2-5,.
TGTGCCTCGTCCGGGACTAGCGGGATGTATCCCTACAATGAGCAGTTCTTC,CASSGTSGMYPYNEQFF,TRBV10-3,TRBD2,TRBJ2-1,.
TGTGCCAGCAGCTTCAAATTTCCTCCGGGCACAGATACGCAGTATTTT,CASSFKFPPGTDTQYF,TRBV7-9,.,TRBJ2-3,.
TGTGCCAGCAGCTCTGGGTTCGGGTACGAGCAGTACTTC,CASSSGFGYEQYF,TRBV5-5,.,TRBJ2-7,.
TGTGCCAGTAGTATTGGTTCTGGGGGATACGAGCAGTACTTC,CASSIGSGGYEQYF,TRBV19,.,TRBJ2-7,once
TGTGCCAGCAGCTCCACCGGGACTAGCTACCAAGAGACCCAGTACTTC,CASSSTGTSYQETQYF,TRBV11-1,TRBD2,TRBJ2-5,.
TGTGCCAGCAGCGGTACAGGGACTGGAAACACCATATATTTT,CASSGTGTGNTIYF,TRBV9,.,TRBJ1-3,.
TGTGCCAGCAGACAAATAGAGACAGATACGCAGTATTTT,CASRQIETDTQYF,TRBV27,.,TRBJ2-3,.
TGTGCCAGCAGTACGACAGGGAACTATGGCTACACCTTC,CASSTTGNYGYTF,TRBV6-5,TRBD1,TRBJ1-2,.
TGTGCCAGCAGGTTCAACACCGGGGAGCTGTTTTTT,CASRFNTGELFF,TRBV7-9,.,TRBJ2-2,.
TGTGCCAGCAGTCAGGGGACTAGCGGGAGGAGGTACGAGCAGTACTTC,CASSQGTSGRRYEQYF,TRBV27,TRBD2,TRBJ2-7,.
TGTGCCAGTAGTATGGGACAGGGAGGCTACGAGCAGTACTTC,CASSMGQGGYEQYF,TRBV19,TRBD1,TRBJ2-7,.
TGTGCCAGCAGTTTATTGCCGAACACTGAAGCTTTCTTT,CASSLLPNTEAFF,TRBV27,.,TRBJ1-1,.